The source of this T cell receptor (beta chain) is a study of spatial heterogeneity in lung cancer. MiXCR, run by TCRdb on the 5' RACE reads, gives a single entry per CDR3 protein. The sample includes under 20,000 distinct CDR3 sequences, roughly 6.2% of them seen just once. In its sample, this clonotype was seen many times. The antigen is unknown. Stated time point: sample taken at primary tumor resection. Study results and caveats: Intratumoral expanded alpha and beta TCR counts were found to track tumor mutation counts.

The CDR3 is 15 amino acids. CDR1 is MNHEY and CDR2 is SMNVEV in the germline V gene (reference sequence). V shed 2 bases, J shed 5 bases, and the junction held 6 bases outside the gene matches. The sequencing used lung tumor tissue, collected at surgery. The V and J genes are TRBV27 and TRBJ2-5, with 9 bases lining up with TRBD1. The TCR sequence derives from a male donor with early-stage non-small cell lung cancer. This chain's CDR3 is CASSLGTGTRETQYF. In nucleotides, the CDR3 is TGTGCCAGCAGTTTAGGGACAGGGACCAGGGAGACCCAGTACTTC.